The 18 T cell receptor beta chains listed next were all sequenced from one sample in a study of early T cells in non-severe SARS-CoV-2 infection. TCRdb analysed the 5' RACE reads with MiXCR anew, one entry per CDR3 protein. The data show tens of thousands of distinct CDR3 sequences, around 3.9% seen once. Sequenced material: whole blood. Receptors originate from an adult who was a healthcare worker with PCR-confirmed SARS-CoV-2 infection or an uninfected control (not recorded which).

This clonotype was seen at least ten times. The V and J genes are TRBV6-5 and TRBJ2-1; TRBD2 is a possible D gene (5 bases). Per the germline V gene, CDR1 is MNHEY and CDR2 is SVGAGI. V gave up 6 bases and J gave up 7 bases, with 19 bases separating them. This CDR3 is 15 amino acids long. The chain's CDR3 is CASSPHWESGNEQFF. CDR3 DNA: TGTGCCAGCAGCCCCCATTGGGAGTCGGGGAATGAGCAGTTCTTC.

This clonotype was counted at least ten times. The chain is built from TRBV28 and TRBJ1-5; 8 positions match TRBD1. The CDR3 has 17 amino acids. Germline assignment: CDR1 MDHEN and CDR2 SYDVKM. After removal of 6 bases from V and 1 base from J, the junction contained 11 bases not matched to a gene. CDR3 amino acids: CASSPTQGATSNQPQHF. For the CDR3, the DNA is TGTGCCAGCAGCCCGACCCAGGGGGCGACGAGCAATCAGCCCCAGCATTTT.

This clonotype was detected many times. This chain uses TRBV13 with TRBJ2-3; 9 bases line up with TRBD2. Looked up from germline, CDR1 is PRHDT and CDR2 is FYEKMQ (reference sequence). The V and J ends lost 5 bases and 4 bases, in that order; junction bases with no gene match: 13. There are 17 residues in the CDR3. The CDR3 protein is CASSAPLSGSLPDTQYF. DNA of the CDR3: TGTGCCAGCAGCGCCCCCCTTAGCGGGAGCCTCCCAGATACGCAGTATTTT.

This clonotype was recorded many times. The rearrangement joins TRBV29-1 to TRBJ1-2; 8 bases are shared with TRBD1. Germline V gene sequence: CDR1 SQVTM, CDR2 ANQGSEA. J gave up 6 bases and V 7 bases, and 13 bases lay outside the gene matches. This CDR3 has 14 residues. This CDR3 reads CSDLTGEIRDGYTF. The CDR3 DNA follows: TGCAGCGACTTGACAGGGGAAATTAGGGATGGCTACACCTTC.

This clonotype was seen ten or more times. CDR3 in amino acids: CASRRTGMGEAFF. CDR3 in DNA: TGTGCCAGCAGACGGACAGGGATGGGAGAAGCTTTCTTT. The chain uses TRBV7-2 and TRBJ1-1, with 8 bases aligning to TRBD1. Germline lookup yields CDR1 SGHTA and CDR2 FQGNSA. This CDR3 has 13 residues. With V trimmed by 6 bases and J by 8 bases, 8 bases remained unmatched.

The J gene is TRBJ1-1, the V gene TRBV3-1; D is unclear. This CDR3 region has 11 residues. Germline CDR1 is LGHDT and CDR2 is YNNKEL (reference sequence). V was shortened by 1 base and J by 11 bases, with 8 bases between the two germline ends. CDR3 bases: TGTGCCAGCAGCCAAGGGGTGGCCGCTTTCTTT. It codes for CASSQGVAAFF.

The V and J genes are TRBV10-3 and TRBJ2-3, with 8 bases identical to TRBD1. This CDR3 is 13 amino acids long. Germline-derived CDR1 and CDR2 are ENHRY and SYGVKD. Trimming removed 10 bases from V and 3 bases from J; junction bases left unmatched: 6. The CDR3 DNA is TGTGCCAAATCCAGGGGGCAGACAGATACGCAGTATTTT. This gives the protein CAKSRGQTDTQYF.

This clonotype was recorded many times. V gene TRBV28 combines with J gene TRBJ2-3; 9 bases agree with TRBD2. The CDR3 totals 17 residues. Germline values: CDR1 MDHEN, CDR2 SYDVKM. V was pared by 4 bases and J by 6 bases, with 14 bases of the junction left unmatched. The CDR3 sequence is CASSSIAGGMVADTQYF. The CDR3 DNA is TGTGCCAGCAGTTCCATCGCGGGAGGGATGGTCGCGGATACGCAGTATTTT.

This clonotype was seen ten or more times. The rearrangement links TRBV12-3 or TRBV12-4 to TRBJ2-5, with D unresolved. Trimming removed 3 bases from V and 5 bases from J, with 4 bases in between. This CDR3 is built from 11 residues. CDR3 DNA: TGTGCCAGCAGTTTTGGGGAGACCCAGTACTTC. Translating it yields CASSFGETQYF.

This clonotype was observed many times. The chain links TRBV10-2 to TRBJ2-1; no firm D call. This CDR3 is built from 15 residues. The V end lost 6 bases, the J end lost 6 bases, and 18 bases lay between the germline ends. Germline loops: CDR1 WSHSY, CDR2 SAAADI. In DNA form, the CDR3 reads TGCGCCAGCAGCCCCACCCGGGTTGTAAGCAATGAGCAGTTCTTC. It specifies CASSPTRVVSNEQFF.

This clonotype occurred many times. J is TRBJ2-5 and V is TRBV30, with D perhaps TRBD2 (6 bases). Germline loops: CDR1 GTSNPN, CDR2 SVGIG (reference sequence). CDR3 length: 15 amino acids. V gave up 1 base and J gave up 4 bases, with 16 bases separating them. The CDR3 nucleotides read TGTGCCTGGAGTGATAAGTGGGGGGATCGAGAGACCCAGTACTTC. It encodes CAWSDKWGDRETQYF.

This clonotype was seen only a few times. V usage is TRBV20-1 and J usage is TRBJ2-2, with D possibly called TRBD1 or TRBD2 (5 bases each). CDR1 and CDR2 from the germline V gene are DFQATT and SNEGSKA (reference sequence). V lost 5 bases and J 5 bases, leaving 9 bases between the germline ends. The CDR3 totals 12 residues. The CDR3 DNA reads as TGCAGTGCTCGGTGGGGGACCGGGGAGCTGTTTTTT. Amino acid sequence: CSARWGTGELFF.

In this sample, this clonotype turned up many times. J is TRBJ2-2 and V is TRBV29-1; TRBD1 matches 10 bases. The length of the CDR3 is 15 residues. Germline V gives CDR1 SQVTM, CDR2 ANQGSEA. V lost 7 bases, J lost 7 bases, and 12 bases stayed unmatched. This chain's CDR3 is CSASEGQGSVGELFF. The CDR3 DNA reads TGCAGCGCTTCGGAGGGACAGGGGTCCGTCGGGGAGCTGTTTTTT.

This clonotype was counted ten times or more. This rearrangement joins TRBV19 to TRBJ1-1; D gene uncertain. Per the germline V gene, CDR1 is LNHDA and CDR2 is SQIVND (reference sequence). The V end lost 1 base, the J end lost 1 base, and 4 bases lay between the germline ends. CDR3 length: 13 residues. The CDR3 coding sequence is TGTGCCAGTAGTATAGGAGGGAACACTGAAGCTTTCTTT. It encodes CASSIGGNTEAFF. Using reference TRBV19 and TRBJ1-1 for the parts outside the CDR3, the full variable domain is DGGITQSPKYLFRKEGQNVTLSCEQNLNHDAMYWYRQDPGQGLRLIYYSQIVNDFQKGDIAEGYSVSREKKESFPLTVTSAQKNPTAFYLCASSIGGNTEAFFGQGTRLTVV.

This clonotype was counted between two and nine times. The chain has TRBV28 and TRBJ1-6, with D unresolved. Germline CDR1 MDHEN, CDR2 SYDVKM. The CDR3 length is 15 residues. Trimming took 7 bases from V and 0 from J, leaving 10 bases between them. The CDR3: CASTDEGSYNSPLHF. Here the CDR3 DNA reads TGTGCCAGCACTGACGAGGGCTCCTATAATTCACCCCTCCACTTT.

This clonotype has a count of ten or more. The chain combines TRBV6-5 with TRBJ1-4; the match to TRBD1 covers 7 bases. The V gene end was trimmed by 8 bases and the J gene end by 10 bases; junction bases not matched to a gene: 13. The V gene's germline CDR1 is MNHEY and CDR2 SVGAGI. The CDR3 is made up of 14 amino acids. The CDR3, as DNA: TGTGCCAGCGGATTGACAGGGTCCAACTCAAAACTGTTTTTT. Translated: CASGLTGSNSKLFF.

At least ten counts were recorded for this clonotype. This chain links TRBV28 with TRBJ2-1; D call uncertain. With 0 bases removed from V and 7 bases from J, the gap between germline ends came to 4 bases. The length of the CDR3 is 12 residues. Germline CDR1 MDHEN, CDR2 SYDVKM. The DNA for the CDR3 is TGTGCCAGCAGTTTATGGAAGAATGAGCAGTTCTTC. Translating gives CASSLWKNEQFF.

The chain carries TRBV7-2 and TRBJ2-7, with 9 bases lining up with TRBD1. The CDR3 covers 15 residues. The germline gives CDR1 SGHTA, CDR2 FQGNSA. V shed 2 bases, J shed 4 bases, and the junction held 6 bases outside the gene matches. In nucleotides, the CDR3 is TGTGCCAGCAGCTTAAAGGGACAGGGTTTATACGAGCAGTACTTC. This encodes CASSLKGQGLYEQYF. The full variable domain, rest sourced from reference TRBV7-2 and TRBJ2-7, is GAGVSQSPSNKVTEKGKDVELRCDPISGHTALYWYRQSLGQGLEFLIYFQGNSAPDKSGLPSDRFSAERTGGSVSTLTIQRTQQEDSAVYLCASSLKGQGLYEQYFGPGTRLTVT.